These T cell receptor beta chains were read from a single sample in a study of ipilimumab plus nivolumab after autologous stem cell transplantation. TCRdb keeps only in-frame clones here, not all; method: immunoSEQ multiplex PCR. The repertoire holds about 15,000 clones, with about four fifths as singletons. The source material was PBMCs, sampled in a trial of ipilimumab plus nivolumab as post-transplant consolidation. The receptors derive from a male donor with primary mediastinal lymphoma. Each CDR3 is given with its conserved first and last residue. D genes are given only for firm matches. Only some rows state a clone size, as once, few, many or a class for expanded clones.

v_call: TRBV19
clone_size: -
d_call: TRBD2
j_call: TRBJ2-1
cdr3_aa: CASSTYSGAGDEQFF
cdr3_nt: TGTGCCAGTAGTACTTATAGCGGGGCGGGGGATGAGCAGTTCTTC

v_call: TRBV7-3
clone_size: -
d_call: -
j_call: TRBJ2-5
cdr3_aa: CASSPEGGQETQYF
cdr3_nt: TGTGCCAGCAGCCCCGAGGGGGGCCAAGAGACCCAGTACTTC

v_call: TRBV7-9
clone_size: -
d_call: -
j_call: TRBJ2-5
cdr3_aa: CASTSGGTQYF
cdr3_nt: TGTGCCAGCACCTCCGGAGGGACCCAGTACTTC

v_call: TRBV9
clone_size: -
d_call: -
j_call: TRBJ2-3
cdr3_aa: CASSVAHYHTDTQYF
cdr3_nt: TGTGCCAGCAGCGTAGCTCATTACCACACAGATACGCAGTATTTT

v_call: TRBV7-3
clone_size: -
d_call: -
j_call: TRBJ1-1
cdr3_aa: CASSTGGRYTEAFF
cdr3_nt: TGTGCCAGCTCCACAGGAGGGAGGTACACTGAAGCTTTCTTT

v_call: TRBV4-1
clone_size: -
d_call: TRBD2
j_call: TRBJ2-1
cdr3_aa: CASSQAGGRLGEQFF
cdr3_nt: TGCGCCAGCAGCCAAGCGGGAGGGCGCCTAGGGGAGCAGTTCTTC

v_call: TRBV2
clone_size: -
d_call: -
j_call: TRBJ1-2
cdr3_aa: CASSGQGRGDGYTF
cdr3_nt: TGTGCCAGCAGTGGGCAGGGAAGGGGCGATGGCTACACCTTC

v_call: TRBV4-1
clone_size: -
d_call: TRBD1
j_call: TRBJ1-4
cdr3_aa: CASSQRQGWNEKLFF
cdr3_nt: TGCGCCAGCAGCCAACGACAGGGTTGGAATGAAAAACTGTTTTTT

v_call: TRBV28
clone_size: few
d_call: -
j_call: TRBJ2-7
cdr3_aa: CASSFFSLEQYF
cdr3_nt: TGTGCCAGCAGTTTCTTCTCCCTGGAGCAGTACTTC

v_call: TRBV18
clone_size: -
d_call: -
j_call: TRBJ2-5
cdr3_aa: CASSPPLQGTQYF
cdr3_nt: TGTGCCAGCTCACCACCCCTACAAGGGACCCAGTACTTC

v_call: TRBV19
clone_size: -
d_call: TRBD2
j_call: TRBJ2-1
cdr3_aa: CATSPTSAYYNEQFF
cdr3_nt: TGTGCCACCTCCCCCACTAGCGCTTACTACAATGAGCAGTTCTTC

v_call: TRBV27
clone_size: -
d_call: -
j_call: TRBJ2-3
cdr3_aa: CASSPGLGGRPTDTQYF
cdr3_nt: TGTGCCAGCAGCCCAGGCCTTGGGGGGCGGCCCACAGATACGCAGTATTTT

v_call: TRBV2
clone_size: -
d_call: -
j_call: TRBJ2-5
cdr3_aa: CASSSRRKETQYF
cdr3_nt: TGTGCCAGCAGTTCTCGAAGGAAAGAGACCCAGTACTTC

v_call: TRBV18
clone_size: -
d_call: -
j_call: TRBJ1-1
cdr3_aa: CASLQEQSTEAFF
cdr3_nt: TGTGCCAGCTTACAGGAGCAGTCAACTGAAGCTTTCTTT

v_call: TRBV25-1
clone_size: -
d_call: -
j_call: TRBJ2-3
cdr3_aa: CASSYKDLPGDTQYF
cdr3_nt: TGTGCCAGCAGTTATAAGGACTTACCGGGGGATACGCAGTATTTT

v_call: TRBV19
clone_size: -
d_call: TRBD2
j_call: TRBJ2-5
cdr3_aa: CASSIGGETQYF
cdr3_nt: TGTGCCAGTAGTATCGGGGGGGAGACCCAGTACTTC

v_call: TRBV7-7
clone_size: -
d_call: TRBD1
j_call: TRBJ2-7
cdr3_aa: CASSVGGQGYEQYF
cdr3_nt: TGTGCTAGCAGTGTGGGGGGACAGGGGTACGAGCAGTACTTC

v_call: TRBV10-3
clone_size: -
d_call: -
j_call: TRBJ2-2
cdr3_aa: CAIGDFANTGELFF
cdr3_nt: TGTGCCATCGGGGACTTCGCGAACACCGGGGAGCTGTTTTTT

v_call: TRBV7-9
clone_size: -
d_call: -
j_call: TRBJ1-2
cdr3_aa: CASSPGAQAGDTF
cdr3_nt: TGTGCCAGCAGCCCTGGGGCGCAGGCCGGGGACACCTTC

v_call: TRBV10-3
clone_size: -
d_call: -
j_call: TRBJ2-2
cdr3_aa: CAISERRTGTQPTGELFF
cdr3_nt: TGTGCCATCAGTGAACGACGCACCGGGACACAACCAACCGGGGAGCTGTTTTTT

v_call: TRBV7-8
clone_size: -
d_call: TRBD1
j_call: TRBJ1-4
cdr3_aa: CASSPRQGASANEKLFF
cdr3_nt: TGTGCCAGCAGCCCAAGACAGGGGGCGTCGGCTAATGAAAAACTGTTTTTT

v_call: TRBV5-1
clone_size: -
d_call: -
j_call: TRBJ2-1
cdr3_aa: CASSSQTSGAYNEQFF
cdr3_nt: TGCGCCAGCAGCTCGCAGACTAGTGGAGCATACAATGAGCAGTTCTTC

v_call: TRBV5-1
clone_size: -
d_call: TRBD2
j_call: TRBJ2-1
cdr3_aa: CASSLELAGGNEQFF
cdr3_nt: TGCGCCAGCAGCTTGGAACTAGCGGGAGGCAATGAGCAGTTCTTC

v_call: TRBV2
clone_size: -
d_call: -
j_call: TRBJ2-5
cdr3_aa: CASSEGTLGETQYF
cdr3_nt: TGTGCCAGCAGTGAAGGGACCTTGGGAGAGACCCAGTACTTC

v_call: TRBV7-2
clone_size: -
d_call: -
j_call: TRBJ2-3
cdr3_aa: CASSPPPGDTQYF
cdr3_nt: TGTGCCAGCAGCCCCCCTCCGGGAGATACGCAGTATTTT